The subject of this entry is one T cell receptor (beta chain). The V gene end was trimmed by 3 bases and the J gene end by 0 bases; junction bases not matched to a gene: 7. The CDR3 runs to 16 residues. The germline V gene has CDR1 SGHTA and CDR2 FQGNSA. Here immunoSEQ multiplex PCR was the method, and the copy in TCRdb shows in-frame clones only, minus some. The table includes approximately 250,000 clones, under 90% detected once. These data belong to a study of blood T cell repertoires in COVID-19. This chain joins TRBV7-2 and TRBJ1-1, with TRBD1 identical over 7 bases. The source is a human donor in a cohort sampled during active COVID-19. Sequences were obtained from peripheral blood. CDR3 in DNA: TGTGCCAGCAGCTTGAGGACAGGCTTAATGAACACTGAAGCTTTCTTT. Encoded protein: CASSLRTGLMNTEAFF. Drawing the rest from reference TRBV7-2 and TRBJ1-1, the complete variable domain is GAGVSQSPSNKVTEKGKDVELRCDPISGHTALYWYRQSLGQGLEFLIYFQGNSAPDKSGLPSDRFSAERTGGSVSTLTIQRTQQEDSAVYLCASSLRTGLMNTEAFFGQGTRLTVV.